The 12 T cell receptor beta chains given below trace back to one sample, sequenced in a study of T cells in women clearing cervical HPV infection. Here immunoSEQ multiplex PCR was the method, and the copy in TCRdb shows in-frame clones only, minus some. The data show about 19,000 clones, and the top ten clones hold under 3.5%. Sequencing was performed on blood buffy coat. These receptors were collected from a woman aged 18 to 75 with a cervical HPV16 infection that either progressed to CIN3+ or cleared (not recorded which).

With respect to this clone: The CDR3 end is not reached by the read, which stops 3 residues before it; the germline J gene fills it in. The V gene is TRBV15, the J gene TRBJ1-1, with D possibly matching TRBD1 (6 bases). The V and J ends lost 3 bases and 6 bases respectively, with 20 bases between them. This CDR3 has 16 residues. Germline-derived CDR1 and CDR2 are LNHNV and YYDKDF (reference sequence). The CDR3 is CATSSHHNPGAAEAFF. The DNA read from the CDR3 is TGTGCCACCAGCAGCCACCATAACCCAGGGGCCGCTGAA.

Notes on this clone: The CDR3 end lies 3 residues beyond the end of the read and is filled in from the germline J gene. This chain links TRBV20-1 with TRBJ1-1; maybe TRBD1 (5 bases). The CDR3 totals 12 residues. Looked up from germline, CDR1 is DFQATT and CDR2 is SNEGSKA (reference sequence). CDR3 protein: CSAKSLRRGAFF. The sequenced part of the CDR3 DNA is TGCAGTGCTAAGTCCCTCCGGAGGGGA.

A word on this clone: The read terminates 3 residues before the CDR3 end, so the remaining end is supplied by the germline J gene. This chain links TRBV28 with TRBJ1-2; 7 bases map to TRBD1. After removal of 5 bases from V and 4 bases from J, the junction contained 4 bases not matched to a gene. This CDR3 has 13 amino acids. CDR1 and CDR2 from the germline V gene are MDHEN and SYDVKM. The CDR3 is CASSEDRFYGYTF. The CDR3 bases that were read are TGTGCCAGCAGTGAGGACAGGTTCTATGGC.

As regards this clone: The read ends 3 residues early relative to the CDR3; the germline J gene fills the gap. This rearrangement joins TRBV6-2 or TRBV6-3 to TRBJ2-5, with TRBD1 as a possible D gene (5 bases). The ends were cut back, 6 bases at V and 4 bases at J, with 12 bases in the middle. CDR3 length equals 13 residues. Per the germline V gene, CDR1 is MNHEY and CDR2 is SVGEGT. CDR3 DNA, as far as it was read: TGTGCCAGCAGCCTTGGGGCAATAGAGACC. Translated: CASSLGAIET. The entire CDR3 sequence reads CASSLGAIETQYF.

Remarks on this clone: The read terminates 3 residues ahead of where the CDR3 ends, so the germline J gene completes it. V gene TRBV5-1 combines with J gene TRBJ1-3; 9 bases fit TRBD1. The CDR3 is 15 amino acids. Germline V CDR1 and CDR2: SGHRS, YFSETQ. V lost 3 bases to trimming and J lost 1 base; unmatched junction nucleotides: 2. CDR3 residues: CASSSGTGSGNTIYF. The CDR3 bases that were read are TGCGCCAGCAGCTCGGGGACAGGGTCTGGAAACACC.

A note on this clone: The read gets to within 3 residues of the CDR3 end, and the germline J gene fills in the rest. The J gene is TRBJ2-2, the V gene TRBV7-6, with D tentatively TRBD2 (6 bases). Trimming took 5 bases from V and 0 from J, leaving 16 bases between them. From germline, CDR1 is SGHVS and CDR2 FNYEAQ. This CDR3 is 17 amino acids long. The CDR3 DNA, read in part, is TGTGCCAGCAGCCCGGGTTCCGGGACTGCGAACACCGGGGAG. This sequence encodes CASSPGSGTANTGE. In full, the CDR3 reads CASSPGSGTANTGELFF.

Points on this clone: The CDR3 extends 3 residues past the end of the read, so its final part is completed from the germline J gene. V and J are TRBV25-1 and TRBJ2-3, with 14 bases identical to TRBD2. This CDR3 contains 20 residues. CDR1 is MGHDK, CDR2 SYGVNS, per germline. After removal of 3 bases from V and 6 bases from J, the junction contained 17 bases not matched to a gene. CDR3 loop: CASSDHNVPGLAGDMDTQYF. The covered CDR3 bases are TGTGCCAGCAGTGACCATAATGTACCGGGACTAGCGGGGGATATGGATACG.

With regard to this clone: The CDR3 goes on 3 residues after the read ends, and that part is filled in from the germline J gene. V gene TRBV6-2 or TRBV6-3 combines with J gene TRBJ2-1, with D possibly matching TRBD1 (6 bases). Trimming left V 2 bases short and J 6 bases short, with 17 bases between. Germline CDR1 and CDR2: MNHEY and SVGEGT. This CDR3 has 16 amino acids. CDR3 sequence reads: CASSYGTGSFGNEQFF. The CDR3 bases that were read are TGTGCCAGCAGTTACGGAACAGGGTCTTTCGGCAATGAG.

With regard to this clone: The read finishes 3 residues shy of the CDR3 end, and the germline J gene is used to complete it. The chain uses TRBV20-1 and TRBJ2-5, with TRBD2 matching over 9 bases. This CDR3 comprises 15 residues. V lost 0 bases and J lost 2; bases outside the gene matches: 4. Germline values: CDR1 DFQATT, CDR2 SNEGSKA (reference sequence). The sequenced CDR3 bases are TGCAGTGCTAGAGATCAGCTAGCGGGGCAAGAGACC. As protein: CSARDQLAGQET. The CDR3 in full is CSARDQLAGQETQYF.

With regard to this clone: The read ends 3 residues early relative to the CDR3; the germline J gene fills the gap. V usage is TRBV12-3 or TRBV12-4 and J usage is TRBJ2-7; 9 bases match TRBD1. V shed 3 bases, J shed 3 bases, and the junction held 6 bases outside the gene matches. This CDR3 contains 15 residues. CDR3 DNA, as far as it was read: TGTGCCAGCAGTTTGGGGGGGACAGGGAACTACGAG. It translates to CASSLGGTGNYE. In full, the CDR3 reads CASSLGGTGNYEQYF.

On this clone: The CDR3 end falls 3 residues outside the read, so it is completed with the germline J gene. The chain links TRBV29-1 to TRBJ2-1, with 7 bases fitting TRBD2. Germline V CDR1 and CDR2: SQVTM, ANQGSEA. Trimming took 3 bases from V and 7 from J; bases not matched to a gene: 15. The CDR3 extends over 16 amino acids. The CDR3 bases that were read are TGCAGCGTTGATGGCAGGGCTGGGGGGGTTGGGAATGAG. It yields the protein CSVDGRAGGVGNE. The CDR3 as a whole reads CSVDGRAGGVGNEQFF.

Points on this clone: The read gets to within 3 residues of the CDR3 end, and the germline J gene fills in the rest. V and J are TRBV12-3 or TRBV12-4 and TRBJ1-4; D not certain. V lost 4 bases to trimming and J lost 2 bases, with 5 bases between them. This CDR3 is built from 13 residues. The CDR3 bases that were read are TGTGCCAGCAGTTCCTATACTAATGAAAAA. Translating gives CASSSYTNEK. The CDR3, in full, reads CASSSYTNEKLFF.